Here is one T cell receptor (beta chain) with its context. This entry comes from a study of shared clonotypes between healthy human individuals. The wider study: Per donor, three plates held CD4 naive cells, three held CD4 memory, two held CD8 naive and one held CD8 memory.

Some 28,000 T cell genomes (roughly 0.2 ug DNA) went into each sorted-subset replicate. Sequenced by immunoSEQ multiplex PCR; TCRdb stores in-frame clones only, minus some. The sample has 2 million to 2.5 million clones, under 95% seen once. Only Caucasian adults living in Nashville, Tennessee made up the donor group. The germline V gene has CDR1 SGHTS and CDR2 YDEGEE. The CDR3 has 12 residues. V lost 3 bases and J lost 0, with 3 bases in between. The sequencing sample was made of naive CD4+ T cells from PBMCs. Documented subset: CD45RA+ positively selected. The clonotype originates from a man between 18 and 35 years old in good health. Some clones in this sample may be carry-over from other donors' samples. The chain is built from TRBV5-8 and TRBJ1-2, with D unresolved. DNA for the CDR3: TGTGCCAGCAGCTGGACTAACTATGGCTACACCTTC. Its protein product is CASSWTNYGYTF.